Below are 32 T cell receptor beta chains sequenced from a single sample in a study of somatic mutations in cytotoxic T cells in rheumatoid arthritis. Only in-frame clones appear in the TCRdb table, and some are missing; sequencing was by immunoSEQ multiplex PCR. The sample carries 12,000 to 15,000 clones, roughly 80% recorded once. Sequenced material: CD8+ T cells sorted from blood. These receptors all stem from an adult with rheumatoid arthritis.

This chain uses TRBV2 with TRBJ2-5, with D perhaps TRBD2 (5 bases). With 10 bases removed from V and 0 bases from J, the gap between germline ends came to 12 bases. The CDR3 is 13 amino acids. CDR1 and CDR2 (germline): SNHLY, FYNNEI. CDR3 residues: CATLRTYQETQYF. In nucleotides, the CDR3 is TGTGCCACCCTAAGGACTTACCAAGAGACCCAGTACTTC.

J is TRBJ2-1 and V is TRBV7-9, with a tentative D call TRBD2 (6 bases). CDR1 is SEHNR, CDR2 FQNEAQ, per germline (reference sequence). V gave up 10 bases and J gave up 4 bases, with 17 bases separating them. The CDR3 covers 14 residues. The CDR3 nucleotides are TGTGCCACCTCCCTGGGGACTCTTTACAATGAGCAGTTCTTC. It encodes CATSLGTLYNEQFF.

This clone was counted a few times. The genes are TRBV28 and TRBJ2-7; possibly TRBD2 for D (6 bases). The CDR3 runs 14 residues. Germline CDR1 MDHEN, CDR2 SYDVKM. Trimming removed 3 bases from V and 4 bases from J, with 13 bases in between. The CDR3 loop reads CASSFLPGGYEQYF. In nucleotides, the CDR3 is TGTGCCAGCAGTTTTCTGCCAGGAGGGTACGAGCAGTACTTC.

The chain recombines TRBV28 with TRBJ2-7; a possible D gene is TRBD2 (6 bases). This CDR3 has 14 amino acids. Trimming stripped 6 bases from V and 0 bases from J, with 12 bases between. Germline-derived CDR1 and CDR2 are MDHEN and SYDVKM. The CDR3 nucleotides read TGTGCCAGCAGCCCAATAGCGGTCTCCTACGAGCAGTACTTC. This codes for CASSPIAVSYEQYF.

The chain recombines TRBV7-8 with TRBJ1-2; possibly TRBD1 for D (6 bases). The CDR3 spans 16 residues. Germline CDR1 is SGHVS and CDR2 is FQNEAQ. Trimming removed 5 bases at V and 3 bases at J, with 19 bases between. This CDR3 reads CASSINDRSLYYGYTF. The CDR3 DNA follows: TGTGCCAGCAGCATCAACGACAGGAGTCTTTACTATGGCTACACCTTC.

The chain is built from TRBV30 and TRBJ1-2; D remains unclear. The CDR3 runs to 11 residues. V lost 2 bases to trimming and J lost 8 bases, with 9 bases between them. In germline, CDR1 is GTSNPN, CDR2 SVGIG (reference sequence). As DNA, the CDR3 is TGTGCCTGGAGTCTTTTAGGAGGCTACACCTTC. Its translation is CAWSLLGGYTF. The full variable domain, rest sourced from reference TRBV30 and TRBJ1-2, is SQTIHQWPATLVQPVGSPLSLECTVEGTSNPNLYWYRQAAGRGLQLLFYSVGIGQISSEVPQNLSASRPQDRQFILSSKKLLLSDSGFYLCAWSLLGGYTFGSGTRLTVV.

CDR3 DNA sequence: TGTGCCAGCAGTTTAAGTCCAGGGGTCCCCCACGAGCAGTACTTC. This gives the protein CASSLSPGVPHEQYF. This sequence joins TRBV27 and TRBJ2-7, with D possibly TRBD1 on 6 matching bases. The germline V and J ends were trimmed by 2 bases and 5 bases, with 16 bases remaining between them. CDR3 size: 15 residues. Per germline, CDR1 MNHEY and CDR2 SMNVEV (reference sequence).

The rearrangement joins TRBV21-1 to TRBJ1-1. TRBV21-1 is listed as a pseudogene. CDR3 length: 16 residues. The CDR3 spells CASSKGGGNISTEAFF. The CDR3 DNA reads TGTGCCAGCAGCAAAGGGGGCGGGAACATCTCCACTGAAGCTTTCTTT.

The V call is TRBV28, the J call TRBJ1-1; the D gene is possibly TRBD1 (6 bases). Per the germline V gene, CDR1 is MDHEN and CDR2 is SYDVKM. Trimming removed 3 bases at V and 5 bases at J, with 13 bases between. The CDR3 runs to 14 residues. The CDR3 bases are TGTGCCAGCAGTTTTAGGGGGGGGGTGACTGAAGCTTTCTTT. Translation gives CASSFRGGVTEAFF.

This clone occurred a few times. The chain employs TRBV6-1 and TRBJ2-5, with 8 bases lining up with TRBD2. With 10 bases clipped from V and 5 bases from J, the junction kept 9 bases outside the gene matches. The CDR3 contains 13 residues. CDR1 is MNHNS and CDR2 is SASEGT in the germline V gene. The CDR3 loop is CATRKRGIETQYF. CDR3 DNA: TGTGCCACCCGAAAGCGGGGGATTGAGACCCAGTACTTC.

This clone has more than one count but fewer than ten. V usage is TRBV6-6 and J usage is TRBJ2-7; the D gene is possibly TRBD1 (5 bases). The CDR3 has 14 residues. V was shortened by 6 bases and J by 1 base, with 13 bases between the two germline ends. Germline CDR1 is MNHNY and CDR2 is SVGAGI (reference sequence). The CDR3 reads CASSRRQRSYEQYF. The CDR3 DNA is TGTGCCAGCAGCCGTAGACAGAGATCCTACGAGCAGTACTTC.

The V and J genes are TRBV19 and TRBJ2-5; 14 nucleotides line up with TRBD2. Germline CDR1 is LNHDA and CDR2 is SQIVND (reference sequence). This CDR3 region has 17 residues. V dropped 6 bases and J dropped 2; count of bases not matched to a gene: 8. CDR3 bases: TGTGCCAGTAGCGAGACTAGCGGGAGGGTTGGGCAAGAGACCCAGTACTTC. Translating it yields CASSETSGRVGQETQYF.

The chain carries TRBV7-8 and TRBJ1-3; D gene ambiguous. This CDR3 region has 14 residues. CDR1 SGHVS and CDR2 FQNEAQ come from the germline V gene. Trimming left V 5 bases short and J 2 bases short, with 10 bases between. CDR3 sequence: CASSKGRTGNTIYF. The DNA for the CDR3 is TGTGCCAGCAGCAAAGGGAGGACTGGAAACACCATATATTTT.

This sequence joins TRBV9 and TRBJ2-3; 7 bases line up with TRBD2. The CDR3 contains 16 residues. The ends lost 4 bases at V and 4 bases at J; junction bases unmatched: 12. CDR1 is SGDLS, CDR2 YYNGEE, per germline. The CDR3 nucleotides are TGTGCCAGCAGCCCCCGGGGACGGGGGGTCGCAGATACGCAGTATTTT. Translation: CASSPRGRGVADTQYF.

In this sample, this clone turned up once. The chain has TRBV28 and TRBJ1-1; D not resolved. With 3 bases removed from V and 1 base from J, the gap between germline ends came to 12 bases. The CDR3 consists of 15 residues. CDR1 is MDHEN, CDR2 SYDVKM, per germline. The CDR3 region is CASSLEWLANTEAFF. Here the CDR3 DNA reads TGTGCCAGCAGTTTGGAATGGCTAGCGAACACTGAAGCTTTCTTT.

This clone was observed a single time. This chain connects TRBV27 to TRBJ2-5; D not resolved. Trimming stripped 6 bases from V and 0 bases from J, with 20 bases between. Germline CDR1 and CDR2: MNHEY and SMNVEV (reference sequence). There are 17 residues in the CDR3. DNA of the CDR3: TGTGCCAGCAGGCACCACCCCCGGCAGGAGCACCAAGAGACCCAGTACTTC. Encoded protein: CASRHHPRQEHQETQYF.

This sequence joins TRBV6-6 and TRBJ1-2; D perhaps matches TRBD1 (6 bases). Trimming cost V 2 bases and J 3 bases, with 13 bases left between them. The CDR3 runs to 15 residues. Germline V CDR1 and CDR2: MNHNY, SVGAGI (reference sequence). CDR3 DNA: TGTGCCAGCAGTTACCCCAGGGGTGAATACTATGGCTACACCTTC. Encoded protein: CASSYPRGEYYGYTF.

The rearrangement uses TRBV5-3 and TRBJ1-5, with 10 bases fitting TRBD1. Being an ORF, TRBV5-3 has a function that is uncertain. The CDR3 totals 16 residues. V shed 7 bases, J shed 3 bases, and the junction held 10 bases outside the gene matches. The CDR3 region has the DNA TGTGCCAGATGGGACAGGGGCGGCTTTTCCAATCAGCCCCAGCATTTT. This encodes CARWDRGGFSNQPQHF.

This chain connects TRBV4-3 to TRBJ1-2; 7 nucleotides line up with TRBD1. The CDR3 totals 14 residues. Per germline, CDR1 LGHNA and CDR2 YSLEER. With V trimmed by 0 bases and J by 6 bases, 4 bases remained unmatched. The CDR3 spells CASSQDRGPDGYTF. CDR3 DNA: TGCGCCAGCAGCCAAGATAGGGGGCCGGATGGCTACACCTTC.

J is TRBJ1-2 and V is TRBV6-6; possibly TRBD1 for D (5 bases). The V end was cut by 5 bases, the J end by 4 bases, with 20 bases between. This CDR3 is built from 16 residues. Germline values: CDR1 MNHNY, CDR2 SVGAGI (reference sequence). The CDR3 DNA follows: TGTGCCAGCAGTCTAACTAGGGAGGGGAGAGGCTATGGCTACACCTTC. Its translation: CASSLTREGRGYGYTF.

The chain is built from TRBV4-1 and TRBJ1-1; tentatively, D is TRBD1 (6 bases). The V and J ends lost 1 base and 0 bases respectively, with 15 bases between them. Germline CDR1 is MGHRA and CDR2 is YSYEKL. The CDR3 spans 17 residues. The CDR3: CASSQVSPGAMNTEAFF. The CDR3 bases are TGCGCCAGCAGCCAAGTAAGTCCGGGGGCCATGAACACTGAAGCTTTCTTT.

This chain uses TRBV6-1 with TRBJ1-5, with 7 bases identical to TRBD1. V shed 10 bases and J 8 bases; nucleotides not matched to a gene: 14. Germline V gene lookup returns CDR1 MNHNS and CDR2 SASEGT. The CDR3 is 14 amino acids. The CDR3 loop reads CATMNQIRGKPQHF. The CDR3 DNA reads as TGTGCCACCATGAACCAGATCAGGGGGAAGCCCCAGCATTTT.

V gene TRBV28 combines with J gene TRBJ2-5; D uncertain. Germline V lookup: CDR1 MDHEN, CDR2 SYDVKM. Trimming cost V 3 bases and J 5 bases, with 19 bases left between them. This CDR3 has 16 residues. This chain's CDR3 is CASSLLKAVPRETQYF. DNA of the CDR3: TGTGCCAGCAGTTTGCTGAAGGCGGTGCCGAGGGAGACCCAGTACTTC.

The rearrangement joins TRBV11-2 to TRBJ2-5; D unclear. The CDR3 totals 12 residues. The V end lost 1 base, the J end lost 3 bases, and 3 bases lay between the germline ends. Germline values: CDR1 SGHAT, CDR2 FQNNGV. The DNA of the CDR3 is TGTGCCAGCAGCTTAGGAGAAGAGACCCAGTACTTC. Amino acid sequence: CASSLGEETQYF.

The chain employs TRBV7-3 and TRBJ2-7, with 11 bases matching TRBD2. Germline-derived CDR1 and CDR2 are SGHTA and FQGTGA. The CDR3 loop spans 14 amino acids. The junction had 3 bases not matched to a gene; V was cut back by 5 bases and J by 3 bases. CDR3 DNA: TGTGCCAGCAGCGTTAGCGGGGGGGACTACGAGCAGTACTTC. Protein product: CASSVSGGDYEQYF.

Note on this clone: Other DNA sequences in this specimen translate into the identical CDR3. This chain joins TRBV2 and TRBJ2-7, with 7 bases fitting TRBD1. CDR3 size: 14 residues. Trimming at V came to 5 bases and at J to 5 bases, leaving 9 bases not matched to a gene. The germline V gene encodes CDR1 SNHLY and CDR2 FYNNEI. CDR3 DNA sequence: TGTGCCAGCAGTTCCCAGACAGGGTACAACGAGCAGTACTTC. Amino acid sequence: CASSSQTGYNEQYF.

The chain joins TRBV7-9 to TRBJ2-3, with 9 bases fitting TRBD2. There are 16 residues in the CDR3. Germline V gene sequence: CDR1 SEHNR, CDR2 FQNEAQ (reference sequence). The V segment lost 3 bases and the J segment 4 bases; nucleotides outside the gene matches: 8. CDR3 DNA: TGTGCCAGCAGCTTCTTCCTGGGACTAGCTGCAGATACGCAGTATTTT. Protein product: CASSFFLGLAADTQYF.

This clone was recorded a few times. The rearrangement joins TRBV21-1 to TRBJ1-1. TRBV21-1 is flagged as a pseudogene. CDR3 length: 15 residues. In nucleotides, the CDR3 is TGTGCCAGCAGCAAAGGGGGGGCGGTGAACACTGAAGCTTTCTTT. Amino acids: CASSKGGAVNTEAFF.

The genes are TRBV2 and TRBJ1-2, with TRBD1 as a possible D gene (5 bases). V lost 7 bases and J 5 bases, leaving 17 bases between the germline ends. Per the germline V gene, CDR1 is SNHLY and CDR2 is FYNNEI. This CDR3 comprises 14 residues. CDR3 in amino acids: CASTRGHRAYGYTF. The CDR3, as DNA: TGTGCCAGCACCCGCGGACATCGGGCTTATGGCTACACCTTC.

The chain links TRBV10-3 to TRBJ2-7, with a tentative D call TRBD2 (5 bases). The CDR3 length is 12 residues. Per the germline V gene, CDR1 is ENHRY and CDR2 is SYGVKD. V lost 5 bases and J 3 bases, leaving 8 bases between the germline ends. The DNA for the CDR3 is TGTGCCATCAGTACTCGGGGCTACGAGCAGTACTTC. Its protein product is CAISTRGYEQYF.

This clone was picked up one time. This chain links TRBV7-9 with TRBJ1-1; D call uncertain. The V end was cut by 6 bases, the J end by 6 bases, with 17 bases between. Germline-derived CDR1 and CDR2 are SEHNR and FQNEAQ (reference sequence). This CDR3 has 14 amino acids. The CDR3 reads CASSFPDVTAEAFF. The CDR3 DNA is TGTGCCAGCAGTTTTCCAGACGTCACCGCTGAAGCTTTCTTT.

The V call is TRBV7-9, the J call TRBJ2-7, with TRBD1 matching 8 bases. Trimming took 4 bases from V and 0 from J; bases not matched to a gene: 5. Germline V gene lookup returns CDR1 SEHNR and CDR2 FQNEAQ (reference sequence). The CDR3 runs 15 residues. The CDR3 spells CASSSSDRVSYEQYF. The CDR3 DNA follows: TGTGCCAGCAGCTCCTCGGACAGGGTCTCCTACGAGCAGTACTTC.